This TCR beta chain came from a study of shared clonotypes between healthy human individuals. CDR1 is SGHNT and CDR2 is YYREEE in the germline V gene (reference sequence). With 0 bases clipped from V and 1 base from J, the junction kept 7 bases outside the gene matches. The CDR3 length is 16 residues. Data came from immunoSEQ multiplex PCR; TCRdb stores just in-frame clones and leaves some out. The sample includes about 2.4 million clones, 90% to 95% of them seen just once. Sequencing was done on a sample of naive CD4+ T cells sorted from blood. As to subset: CD45RA+ positively selected. This chain uses TRBV5-4 with TRBJ2-7, with TRBD1 identical over 7 bases. This clonotype originated in a man aged 18 to 30 in good health. The CDR3 DNA follows: TGTGCCAGCAGCTTGGACTTTGCAGGGGGTTCCTACGAGCAGTACTTC. Translated, it gives CASSLDFAGGSYEQYF.